The 30 T cell receptor beta chains reported below all come from one sample, sequenced in a study of spatial heterogeneity in lung cancer. Findings and limits, study-wide: For expanded intratumoral alpha and beta TCRs, counts tracked tumor mutation counts.

The antigens for these receptors are not known. TCRdb fed the 5' RACE reads into MiXCR, producing one record per CDR3 protein. This sample has 5,000 to 7,000 distinct CDR3 sequences, with roughly a tenth found just once. Time point described: sample taken at primary tumor resection. The sequencing here drew on lung tumor tissue, taken at surgery. Receptor source: a female donor with early-stage non-small cell lung cancer.

This clonotype showed up many times. This chain uses TRBV7-2 with TRBJ2-3, with 12 bases that match TRBD2. The CDR3 has 16 residues. Looked up from germline, CDR1 is SGHTA and CDR2 is FQGNSA. The junction had 4 bases not matched to a gene; V was cut back by 2 bases and J by 4 bases. CDR3 nucleotide sequence: TGTGCCAGCAGCTTAAGACTAGCGGGGGTTTCAGATACGCAGTATTTT. This translates into CASSLRLAGVSDTQYF.

Relative to its sample, this clonotype is medium-sized (0.01 to 0.1%). The chain recombines TRBV6-2 or TRBV6-3 with TRBJ2-7; D gene ambiguous. Germline CDR1 and CDR2: MNHEY and SVGEGT. Trimming cost V 2 bases and J 2 bases, with 7 bases left between them. The CDR3 is 13 amino acids. CDR3 loop: CASSYKGPYEQYF. The DNA of the CDR3 is TGTGCCAGCAGTTACAAGGGCCCCTACGAGCAGTACTTC.

The rearrangement joins TRBV2 to TRBJ2-3; D is possibly TRBD2 (5 bases). Trimming removed 6 bases at V and 4 bases at J, with 11 bases between. Per the germline V gene, CDR1 is SNHLY and CDR2 is FYNNEI. The CDR3 is 13 residues long. The CDR3 nucleotides are TGTGCCAGCAGCGGCCCCGGGGCAGATACGCAGTATTTT. Translated, it gives CASSGPGADTQYF.

This clonotype is termed medium-sized. This sequence joins TRBV20-1 and TRBJ2-1, with 12 bases aligning to TRBD2. The V gene's germline CDR1 is DFQATT and CDR2 SNEGSKA (reference sequence). The CDR3 sequence is 15 residues long. V was pared by 7 bases and J by 5 bases, with 9 bases of the junction left unmatched. Written as DNA, the CDR3 is TGCAGTGTTCAGATTCTAGCGGGGGGGCACAATGAGCAGTTCTTC. Its protein is CSVQILAGGHNEQFF.

In this sample, this clonotype is medium-sized. The chain carries TRBV5-1 and TRBJ2-7; no reliable D call. The ends were cut back, 2 bases at V and 6 bases at J, with 12 bases in the middle. Germline-derived CDR1 and CDR2 are SGHRS and YFSETQ. The CDR3 sequence is 13 residues long. As DNA, the CDR3 is TGCGCCAGCAGCTTTGGGTCAAGCCTCGAGCAGTACTTC. It yields the protein CASSFGSSLEQYF.

This clonotype was counted at least ten times. V and J are TRBV18 and TRBJ2-1; tentative D call: TRBD2 (7 bases). CDR3 size: 16 residues. Trimming removed 3 bases at V and 4 bases at J, with 16 bases between. CDR1 is KGHSH and CDR2 is LQKENI in the germline V gene. The CDR3 protein is CASSPSSAGAYNEQFF. The DNA for the CDR3 is TGTGCCAGCTCACCGTCGAGCGCGGGGGCATACAATGAGCAGTTCTTC.

In its sample, this clonotype ranks as medium-sized (0.01 to 0.1%). The chain carries TRBV29-1 and TRBJ1-2; TRBD1 matches at 9 bases. Germline loops: CDR1 SQVTM, CDR2 ANQGSEA. V shed 6 bases and J 7 bases; nucleotides not matched to a gene: 18. The CDR3 sequence is 16 residues long. CDR3 sequence: CSVKSDTGGAYSGYTF. CDR3 nucleotide sequence: TGCAGCGTAAAATCCGACACAGGGGGCGCGTACTCTGGCTACACCTTC.

By share, this clonotype counts as medium-sized. The chain combines TRBV7-2 with TRBJ2-5, with 7 positions matching TRBD2. The trim removed 5 bases at V and 5 bases at J, leaving 8 bases unmatched. This CDR3 contains 14 residues. In germline, CDR1 is SGHTA, CDR2 FQGNSA. The CDR3 DNA is TGTGCCAGCAGCCGTAGGACTAGTGGGGAGACCCAGTACTTC. Protein product: CASSRRTSGETQYF.

This clonotype was seen repeatedly, ten times or more. V usage is TRBV12-3 or TRBV12-4 and J usage is TRBJ1-2, with D uncertain. The CDR3 is 14 amino acids. V was shortened by 1 base and J by 0 bases, with 6 bases between the two germline ends. DNA for the CDR3: TGTGCCAGCAGTTTAGATCTATCTAACTATGGCTACACCTTC. This codes for CASSLDLSNYGYTF.

This clonotype was counted at least ten times. The chain is built from TRBV18 and TRBJ1-6, with D tentatively TRBD1 (5 bases). The germline V gene encodes CDR1 KGHSH and CDR2 LQKENI. Trimming shortened V by 2 bases and J by 5 bases, and 10 bases separated the two germline ends. CDR3 length: 15 amino acids. DNA for the CDR3: TGTGCCAGCTCACCAGGGACGGGGAATAATTCACCCCTCCACTTT. Translating gives CASSPGTGNNSPLHF.

This clonotype came up many times. The J gene is TRBJ2-5, the V gene TRBV24-1, with 8 bases aligning to TRBD2. The CDR3 totals 14 residues. Germline V CDR1 and CDR2: KGHDR, SFDVKD. The V segment lost 4 bases and the J segment 5 bases; nucleotides outside the gene matches: 5. For the CDR3, the DNA is TGTGCCACCAGTGACCGGACTAGCTTGGAGACCCAGTACTTC. This sequence encodes CATSDRTSLETQYF.

In its sample, this clonotype was seen many times. The V and J genes are TRBV4-1 and TRBJ1-2, with 10 bases aligning to TRBD1. Germline-derived CDR1 and CDR2 are MGHRA and YSYEKL. The length of the CDR3 is 15 residues. Trimming removed 4 bases from V and 1 base from J; junction bases left unmatched: 3. In nucleotides, the CDR3 is TGCGCCAGCAGCCCACGGACAGGGGGTAACTATGGCTACACCTTC. This translates into CASSPRTGGNYGYTF.

This clonotype was recorded a few times. The chain employs TRBV5-1 and TRBJ1-2; D gene ambiguous. Looked up from germline, CDR1 is SGHRS and CDR2 is YFSETQ. Trimming cost V 2 bases and J 0 bases, with 8 bases left between them. The CDR3 covers 14 residues. The CDR3 sequence: CASSFSTANYGYTF. Written as DNA, the CDR3 is TGCGCCAGCAGCTTTAGTACAGCTAACTATGGCTACACCTTC.

There are many counts of this clonotype. V and J are TRBV7-2 and TRBJ2-2; TRBD2 might be the D (5 bases). Trimming took off 5 bases at V and 3 bases at J, with 13 bases between the two ends. There are 15 residues in the CDR3. Germline lookup yields CDR1 SGHTA and CDR2 FQGNSA. The CDR3 sequence: CASSLGGLYTGELFF. In nucleotides, the CDR3 is TGTGCCAGCAGCCTGGGTGGACTTTACACCGGGGAGCTGTTTTTT.

This clonotype was detected ten times or more. The DNA for the CDR3 is TGTGCCAGCAGTTCCGACAGGACCCGCTCTGGGGCCAACGTCCTGACTTTC. It encodes CASSSDRTRSGANVLTF. The chain joins TRBV28 to TRBJ2-6; a weak D match, TRBD1 (6 bases). Between the trimmed V and J ends, which lost 4 bases and 0 bases, there was a span of 13 bases. The CDR3 runs 17 residues. CDR1 MDHEN and CDR2 SYDVKM come from the germline V gene.

This clonotype was detected a few times. The chain employs TRBV28 and TRBJ2-2; D unresolved. Germline loops: CDR1 MDHEN, CDR2 SYDVKM. This CDR3 is built from 11 residues. Trimming pared 3 bases from V and 8 bases from J, leaving 4 bases between. The CDR3 sequence: CASSLVGELFF. The CDR3 DNA follows: TGTGCCAGCAGTTTGGTTGGGGAGCTGTTTTTT.

This clonotype has ten or more counts. The rearrangement uses TRBV5-1 and TRBJ2-7; no clear D gene. With 1 base removed from V and 5 bases from J, the gap between germline ends came to 4 bases. The CDR3 is made up of 11 amino acids. Germline-derived CDR1 and CDR2 are SGHRS and YFSETQ. The CDR3 DNA reads TGCGCCAGCAGCTTGCACCACGAGCAGTACTTC. Translating gives CASSLHHEQYF.

The sample holds many counts of this clonotype. The chain joins TRBV6-2 or TRBV6-3 to TRBJ2-1; no clear D. Trimming pared 4 bases from V and 6 bases from J, leaving 4 bases between. The CDR3 sequence is 11 residues long. The V gene's germline CDR1 is MNHEY and CDR2 SVGEGT. This chain's CDR3 is CASSFRNEQFF. In DNA form, the CDR3 reads TGTGCCAGCAGTTTTCGCAATGAGCAGTTCTTC.

CDR3 in amino acids: CASSSGSEETQYF. The CDR3 coding sequence is TGTGCCAGCAGCAGCGGGAGCGAAGAGACCCAGTACTTC. The J gene is TRBJ2-5, the V gene TRBV21-1; the D segment call TRBD2 is taken from the table without a DNA check. TRBV21-1 is assigned pseudogene status. This CDR3 is built from 13 residues.

V is TRBV7-9 and J is TRBJ1-1; D gene uncertain. This CDR3 has 12 residues. The V end lost 5 bases, the J end lost 0 bases, and 4 bases lay between the germline ends. CDR1 SEHNR and CDR2 FQNEAQ come from the germline V gene (reference sequence). CDR3 sequence reads: CASSRVNTEAFF. CDR3 DNA sequence: TGTGCCAGCAGCAGGGTGAACACTGAAGCTTTCTTT. The variable domain in full, completed from reference TRBV7-9 and TRBJ1-1, reads DTGVSQNPRHKITKRGQNVTFRCDPISEHNRLYWYRQTLGQGPEFLTYFQNEAQLEKSRLLSDRFSAERPKGSFSTLEIQRTEQGDSAMYLCASSRVNTEAFFGQGTRLTVV.

Relative to its sample, this clonotype is large. The chain is built from TRBV7-2 and TRBJ1-1, with no clear D. The ends were cut back, 1 base at V and 4 bases at J, with 10 bases in the middle. From germline, CDR1 is SGHTA and CDR2 FQGNSA. CDR3 length: 14 amino acids. Here the CDR3 reads CASSLGVTATEAFF. CDR3 nucleotide sequence: TGTGCCAGCAGCTTAGGAGTTACGGCCACTGAAGCTTTCTTT.

This clonotype was counted many times. The CDR3 spells CSVWGRAADTQYF. CDR3 nucleotide sequence: TGCAGCGTTTGGGGCAGGGCGGCAGATACGCAGTATTTT. The chain carries TRBV29-1 and TRBJ2-3; TRBD1 is a possible D gene (5 bases). CDR1 SQVTM and CDR2 ANQGSEA come from the germline V gene. Between the trimmed V and J ends, which lost 5 bases and 4 bases, there was a span of 13 bases. CDR3 length: 13 amino acids.

By sample fraction, this clonotype is medium-sized. The chain is built from TRBV7-2 and TRBJ2-5, with 12 bases fitting TRBD2. The CDR3 sequence is 16 residues long. Germline V gene data show CDR1 as SGHTA and CDR2 as FQGNSA. V was clipped by 5 bases and J by 0 bases; unmatched bases: 4. CDR3 protein: CASSTGLAGNQETQYF. The CDR3 DNA sequence: TGTGCCAGCAGCACCGGACTAGCGGGGAACCAAGAGACCCAGTACTTC.

This clonotype was observed a few times. The chain employs TRBV7-6 and TRBJ2-2, with a weak D call TRBD1 (5 bases). V was pared by 4 bases and J by 4 bases, with 13 bases between. CDR1 is SGHVS, CDR2 FNYEAQ, per germline. The CDR3 length is 15 residues. The CDR3 here is CASSSTGLGTGELFF. The DNA of the CDR3 is TGTGCCAGCAGCTCCACAGGTTTAGGCACCGGGGAGCTGTTTTTT.

This clonotype is categorized as medium-sized. This chain connects TRBV20-1 to TRBJ2-2; D is possibly TRBD1 (6 bases). V gave up 3 bases and J gave up 8 bases, with 13 bases separating them. Germline loops: CDR1 DFQATT, CDR2 SNEGSKA (reference sequence). This CDR3 region has 13 residues. CDR3 bases: TGCAGTGCTAGTCCAGGGGTACAGGGGGAGCTGTTTTTT. It specifies CSASPGVQGELFF.

This clonotype is medium-sized (0.01 to 0.1%) within its sample. J is TRBJ2-3 and V is TRBV5-4, with 8 bases lining up with TRBD2. The V and J ends lost 2 bases and 4 bases, in that order; junction bases with no gene match: 12. Looked up from germline, CDR1 is SGHNT and CDR2 is YYREEE (reference sequence). The CDR3 runs to 17 residues. The CDR3 here is CASSLALAGPWADTQYF. In DNA form, the CDR3 reads TGTGCCAGCAGCTTAGCGTTAGCGGGGCCGTGGGCAGATACGCAGTATTTT.

This chain links TRBV20-1 with TRBJ2-1, with 9 bases lining up with TRBD2. Looked up from germline, CDR1 is DFQATT and CDR2 is SNEGSKA (reference sequence). The CDR3 length is 13 residues. After removal of 6 bases from V and 4 bases from J, the junction contained 4 bases not matched to a gene. In nucleotides, the CDR3 is TGCAGTGCCCCCAGCGGGGGGTACAATGAGCAGTTCTTC. Encoded protein: CSAPSGGYNEQFF.

This clonotype came up many times. V and J are TRBV4-2 and TRBJ1-4; a possible D gene is TRBD1 (5 bases). Germline V gene data show CDR1 as LGHNA and CDR2 as YNFKEQ. There are 15 residues in the CDR3. Trimming pared 2 bases from V and 6 bases from J, leaving 13 bases between. The CDR3 reads CASSQRTEGYEKLFF. The CDR3 DNA follows: TGTGCCAGCAGCCAACGTACGGAGGGGTATGAAAAACTGTTTTTT.

By proportion, this clonotype is medium-sized. The CDR3 region has the DNA TGTGCCAGCAGCCTGGGTGGTTCCCAAGAGACCCAGTACTTC. Its translation: CASSLGGSQETQYF. The J gene is TRBJ2-5, the V gene TRBV7-2; D is ambiguous. This CDR3 contains 14 residues. Trimming cost V 5 bases and J 1 base, with 11 bases left between them. CDR1 and CDR2 (germline): SGHTA, FQGNSA.

The genes are TRBV7-3 and TRBJ2-5; 11 nucleotides align to TRBD1. CDR3 length: 15 residues. V was clipped by 6 bases and J by 3 bases; unmatched bases: 6. In germline, CDR1 is SGHTA, CDR2 FQGTGA. In DNA, the CDR3 is TGTGCCAGCAGTCCCGGGACAGGGGGTGAAGAGACCCAGTACTTC. Translated, it gives CASSPGTGGEETQYF.